What follows are 17 T cell receptor beta chains derived from one specimen sequenced in a study of CD8 T cells in Susac syndrome. Random hexamers served to reverse transcribe about 0.5 to 1 ug RNA. Using its own MiXCR run on the immunoSEQ multiplex PCR reads, TCRdb lists one record per CDR3 protein. The data show 180,000 or so distinct CDR3 sequences, roughly 95% seen once. The source material was CD4+ T cells from PBMCs. The receptor source for this set is a human donor in good health.

This clonotype came up once. The V and J genes are TRBV29-1 and TRBJ1-1, with 10 bases identical to TRBD1. The J segment lost 10 bases and the V segment lost 7 bases, leaving 9 bases of the junction unmatched. The CDR3 sequence is 12 residues long. Germline CDR1 is SQVTM and CDR2 is ANQGSEA. The CDR3 loop reads CSGDRGGGGAFF. The CDR3 DNA sequence: TGCAGCGGGGACAGGGGAGGAGGGGGAGCTTTCTTT.

The V and J genes are TRBV4-3 and TRBJ2-7; 7 positions agree with TRBD1. CDR3 length: 14 residues. Per the germline V gene, CDR1 is LGHNA and CDR2 is YSLEER. The V gene end was trimmed by 4 bases and the J gene end by 9 bases; junction bases not matched to a gene: 12. In DNA form, the CDR3 reads TGCGCCAGCAGCCTCGACAGGGAAGTAGGGGGGCAGTACGTC. It is translated as CASSLDREVGGQYV.

This chain joins TRBV24-1 and TRBJ2-5; D gene ambiguous. Germline CDR1 KGHDR, CDR2 SFDVKD. This CDR3 comprises 13 residues. V dropped 4 bases and J dropped 7 bases, with 12 bases sitting between them. CDR3 loop: CATSDPDLGTQYF. The CDR3 DNA follows: TGTGCCACCAGTGACCCGGACCTCGGGACCCAGTACTTC.

The V call is TRBV25-1, the J call TRBJ1-2, with a weak D call TRBD1 (5 bases). The ends were cut back, 1 base at V and 7 bases at J, with 10 bases in the middle. Per germline, CDR1 MGHDK and CDR2 SYGVNS. This CDR3 has 13 amino acids. This CDR3 is CASSEWQGAGYTF. CDR3 bases: TGTGCCAGCAGTGAATGGCAGGGAGCTGGCTACACCTTC.

The rearrangement uses TRBV29-1 and TRBJ1-2; D uncertain. CDR1 is SQVTM, CDR2 ANQGSEA, per germline. The CDR3 is made up of 14 amino acids. Trimming shortened V by 1 base and J by 4 bases, and 13 bases separated the two germline ends. The CDR3 DNA reads as TGCAGCGTTGAAGGGGGTCCGACGCTCTATGGCTACACCTTC. This sequence encodes CSVEGGPTLYGYTF.

The chain has TRBV29-1 and TRBJ2-1, with a tentative D call TRBD2 (6 bases). Trimming shortened V by 7 bases and J by 3 bases, and 16 bases separated the two germline ends. This CDR3 is 14 amino acids long. Germline V CDR1 and CDR2: SQVTM, ANQGSEA. The CDR3 loop reads CSGRLPGLYNEQFF. In nucleotides, the CDR3 is TGCAGCGGCCGATTACCGGGACTCTACAATGAGCAGTTCTTC.

The V and J genes are TRBV20-1 and TRBJ1-1, with a weak D call TRBD1 (6 bases). Germline CDR1 and CDR2: DFQATT and SNEGSKA (reference sequence). V dropped 0 bases and J dropped 1 base, with 9 bases sitting between them. CDR3 size: 14 residues. The CDR3: CSARDLRGNTEAFF. CDR3 nucleotide sequence: TGCAGTGCTAGAGATCTCAGGGGGAACACTGAAGCTTTCTTT.

The chain recombines TRBV27 with TRBJ2-2; D remains ambiguous. The CDR3 has 14 residues. The V end was cut by 0 bases, the J end by 0 bases, with 2 bases between. Germline CDR1 and CDR2: MNHEY and SMNVEV (reference sequence). In DNA form, the CDR3 reads TGTGCCAGCAGTTTATCGGCGAACACCGGGGAGCTGTTTTTT. Translation gives CASSLSANTGELFF.

The chain recombines TRBV5-1 with TRBJ2-1; TRBD2 matches 9 bases. The CDR3 consists of 17 residues. The trim removed 3 bases at V and 4 bases at J, leaving 11 bases unmatched. The germline gives CDR1 SGHRS, CDR2 YFSETQ. CDR3 loop: CASSSGLAGGGYNEQFF. The CDR3, as DNA: TGCGCCAGCAGCTCGGGACTAGCAGGTGGGGGATACAATGAGCAGTTCTTC.

This clonotype was recorded once. The V call is TRBV20-1, the J call TRBJ2-5; D is ambiguous. Trimming cost V 4 bases and J 5 bases, with 11 bases left between them. Germline-derived CDR1 and CDR2 are DFQATT and SNEGSKA (reference sequence). The CDR3 spans 12 residues. The chain's CDR3 is CSANDELETQYF. CDR3 in DNA: TGCAGTGCTAATGACGAGTTGGAGACCCAGTACTTC.

V gene TRBV29-1 combines with J gene TRBJ1-4; 7 bases are shared with TRBD1. This CDR3 region has 13 residues. Unmatched junction bases numbered 10, after V lost 8 bases and J lost 7 bases. The V gene's germline CDR1 is SQVTM and CDR2 ANQGSEA. The CDR3 spells CSTTTGVGEKLFF. The CDR3 nucleotides read TGCAGCACCACAACAGGGGTTGGTGAAAAACTGTTTTTT.

This rearrangement joins TRBV4-1 to TRBJ1-1; D remains ambiguous. The germline V gene encodes CDR1 MGHRA and CDR2 YSYEKL. The CDR3 runs to 13 residues. The V end was cut by 0 bases, the J end by 11 bases, with 13 bases between. The DNA of the CDR3 is TGCGCCAGCAGCCAAGAAGTGAGGGCATCGGCTTTCTTT. This sequence encodes CASSQEVRASAFF.

This clonotype was recorded once. This rearrangement joins TRBV29-1 to TRBJ2-4; D might be TRBD1 or TRBD2, each matching 5 bases. The V gene lost 4 bases and the J gene lost 8 bases, with 18 bases spanning the gap. This CDR3 has 14 amino acids. The germline gives CDR1 SQVTM, CDR2 ANQGSEA. CDR3 bases: TGCAGCGTTGGACGGGACGGTCAGGTAGACATTCAGTACTTC. It encodes CSVGRDGQVDIQYF.

This chain uses TRBV7-9 with TRBJ2-7; no clear D gene. The CDR3 is made up of 15 amino acids. Trimming left V 2 bases short and J 0 bases short, with 11 bases between. CDR1 and CDR2 (germline): SEHNR, FQNEAQ (reference sequence). The CDR3 here is CASSLITESSYEQYF. The CDR3 nucleotides are TGTGCCAGCAGCTTAATCACCGAAAGCTCCTACGAGCAGTACTTC.

The chain uses TRBV12-3 or TRBV12-4 and TRBJ2-7; 7 nucleotides match TRBD2. V dropped 5 bases and J dropped 5; count of bases not matched to a gene: 6. This CDR3 comprises 13 residues. CDR3 amino acids: CASSLLAGDEQYV. CDR3 DNA sequence: TGTGCCAGCAGTCTTTTAGCGGGTGACGAGCAGTACGTC.

This clonotype was seen more than once but under ten times. The chain employs TRBV24-1 and TRBJ2-3; D remains ambiguous. V was cut by 9 bases and J by 2 bases, with 5 bases left in between. The CDR3 spans 11 residues. Germline CDR1 and CDR2: KGHDR and SFDVKD. CDR3 nucleotide sequence: TGTGCCACCTCTTACACAGATACGCAGTATTTT. It codes for CATSYTDTQYF.

The rearrangement links TRBV3-1 to TRBJ2-7; the D is unclear. This CDR3 spans 12 amino acids. V lost 4 bases and J lost 5, with 9 bases in between. Per the germline V gene, CDR1 is LGHDT and CDR2 is YNNKEL (reference sequence). The CDR3 DNA reads as TGTGCCAGCAGCCCCTCTTCGGACGAGCAGTACTTC. Residues: CASSPSSDEQYF.